This T cell receptor (beta chain) was retrieved from a study of neurological immune-mediated disorders. Study results and limitations: Phylogenetic grouping put 18 of 34 multiple sclerosis patients' repertoires into one related-CDR3 cluster, a possible signature.

This clonotype showed up many times. Its cognate antigen is unknown. With 10-nucleotide random UMIs, 5'RACE was used to make the cDNA. Via MiXCR, TCRdb re-called the 5' RACE reads, giving one row per CDR3 protein. The sample comprises under 75,000 distinct CDR3 sequences, 3% to 4% of which are singletons, and roughly 6.6% rests with the top ten. The CDR3 is 13 amino acids. Germline V gene lookup returns CDR1 SGHDN and CDR2 FVKESK. Trimming stripped 9 bases from V and 7 bases from J, with 18 bases between. This receptor was taken from a woman aged 55-69 years with multiple sclerosis. The rearrangement links TRBV14 to TRBJ1-1; no clear D gene. The sequencing input was PBMCs. The CDR3 DNA is TGTGCCAGACTTCCAGGACGGGCGTGTGAAGCTTTCTTT. Amino acid sequence: CARLPGRACEAFF.